The 13 T cell receptor beta chains below were found in one sample sequenced in a study of blood T cell repertoires in COVID-19. Only in-frame clones appear in the TCRdb table, and some are missing; sequencing was by immunoSEQ multiplex PCR. The sample includes fewer than 600,000 clones, about 88% of them seen just once. The specimen sequenced was peripheral blood. These receptors all stem from a man aged 18 to 29 with COVID-19, enrolled during active disease.

CDR3 in DNA: TGTGCCAGCAGCCCCGGGGGGGGGCGCCGGTTTGAACTGTTTTTT. Protein: CASSPGGGRRFELFF. The chain combines TRBV5-8 with TRBJ1-4, with D possibly being TRBD1 (6 bases). V was pared by 4 bases and J by 12 bases, with 22 bases between. The CDR3 is made up of 15 amino acids. CDR1 SGHTS and CDR2 YDEGEE come from the germline V gene.

This chain uses TRBV6-5 with TRBJ2-7, with TRBD1 as a possible D gene (5 bases). Germline V gives CDR1 MNHEY, CDR2 SVGAGI. The CDR3 has 12 residues. Trimming cost V 7 bases and J 1 base, with 8 bases left between them. Written as DNA, the CDR3 is TGTGCCAGCAACGACAGATCCTACGAGCAGTACTTC. It is translated as CASNDRSYEQYF.

The J gene is TRBJ2-7, the V gene TRBV2; 9 positions agree with TRBD2. The junction had 10 bases not matched to a gene; V was cut back by 6 bases and J by 4 bases. Per the germline V gene, CDR1 is SNHLY and CDR2 is FYNNEI. The CDR3 contains 15 residues. The chain's CDR3 is CASRRNSGSGYEQYF. The CDR3 DNA reads TGTGCCAGCAGGAGAAATAGCGGGAGTGGGTACGAGCAGTACTTC. The complete variable domain, with remaining parts taken from reference TRBV2 and TRBJ2-7, reads EPEVTQTPSHQVTQMGQEVILRCVPISNHLYFYWYRQILGQKVEFLVSFYNNEISEKSEIFDDQFSVERPDGSNFTLKIRSTKLEDSAMYFCASRRNSGSGYEQYFGPGTRLTVT.

The rearrangement joins TRBV12-3 or TRBV12-4 to TRBJ1-2, with D unclear. CDR3 length: 12 residues. Deletions cut 2 bases from V and 5 bases from J, with 6 bases between. The CDR3 nucleotides read TGTGCCAGCAGTTTAAGGACTTATGGCTACACCTTC. This encodes CASSLRTYGYTF.

The chain uses TRBV10-1 and TRBJ2-1; D remains ambiguous. V lost 0 bases, J lost 6 bases, and 6 bases lay in between. Germline V gives CDR1 WNHNN, CDR2 SYGVQD (reference sequence). The CDR3 has 13 amino acids. CDR3 in amino acids: CASSESVVNEQFF. The CDR3, as DNA: TGCGCCAGCAGTGAGTCTGTCGTCAATGAGCAGTTCTTC.

The CDR3 sequence: CASSQDGELSRQETQYF. CDR3 nucleotides: TGCGCCAGCAGCCAAGACGGGGAACTCTCCCGCCAAGAGACCCAGTACTTC. This chain joins TRBV4-1 and TRBJ2-5; possibly TRBD2 for D (5 bases). Germline V CDR1 and CDR2: MGHRA, YSYEKL. The CDR3 totals 17 residues. The V end was cut by 0 bases, the J end by 1 base, with 15 bases between.

The V call is TRBV5-8, the J call TRBJ2-7; 8 nucleotides align to TRBD2. CDR1 and CDR2 from the germline V gene are SGHTS and YDEGEE. The J segment lost 0 bases and the V segment lost 4 bases, leaving 12 bases of the junction unmatched. The CDR3 totals 17 residues. CDR3 nucleotide sequence: TGTGCCAGCAGCCCCAGGGGCGGGGGGCCGTCCTCCTACGAGCAGTACTTC. This translates into CASSPRGGGPSSYEQYF. The complete variable domain, with remaining parts taken from reference TRBV5-8 and TRBJ2-7, reads EAGVTQSPTHLIKTRGQQATLRCSPISGHTSVYWYQQALGLGLQFLLWYDEGEERNRGNFPPRFSGRQFPNYSSELNVNALELEDSALYLCASSPRGGGPSSYEQYFGPGTRLTVT.

The rearrangement links TRBV25-1 to TRBJ1-5; D is perhaps TRBD1 (5 bases). The V end was cut by 3 bases, the J end by 2 bases, with 14 bases between. The CDR3 spans 16 residues. The germline gives CDR1 MGHDK, CDR2 SYGVNS. The DNA for the CDR3 is TGTGCCAGCAGTGATGGCGGGGCGAGTGGCAATCAGCCCCAGCATTTT. Its protein is CASSDGGASGNQPQHF.

The V gene is TRBV4-2, the J gene TRBJ2-2, with D hard to call. V lost 4 bases to trimming and J lost 6 bases, with 12 bases between them. CDR1 and CDR2 (germline): LGHNA, YNFKEQ. The CDR3 is 14 residues long. The CDR3 sequence: CASSPILGPGELFF. CDR3 coding DNA: TGTGCCAGCAGCCCCATCCTTGGGCCCGGGGAGCTGTTTTTT.

The genes are TRBV6-5 and TRBJ2-1; tentative D call: TRBD1 (7 bases). The CDR3 extends over 15 amino acids. Germline CDR1 reads MNHEY; CDR2 reads SVGAGI. The V gene lost 5 bases and the J gene lost 4 bases, with 15 bases spanning the gap. The CDR3: CASSITGEVYNEQFF. CDR3 in DNA: TGTGCCAGCAGTATAACAGGGGAGGTTTACAATGAGCAGTTCTTC.

The chain carries TRBV7-8 and TRBJ1-1, with 9 positions matching TRBD1. The CDR3 has 13 residues. The germline CDR1 and CDR2 sequences are SGHVS and FQNEAQ. V was pared by 4 bases and J by 7 bases, with 4 bases of the junction left unmatched. The chain's CDR3 is CASSSMTGGEAFF. DNA of the CDR3: TGTGCCAGCAGCTCCATGACAGGGGGTGAAGCTTTCTTT.

This clone was detected only once. The chain has TRBV3-1 (or the pseudogene TRBV3-2) and TRBJ2-7; possibly TRBD2 for D (5 bases). Trimming left V 0 bases short and J 4 bases short, with 7 bases between. The germline V gene encodes CDR1 LGHDT and CDR2 YNNKEL (reference sequence). CDR3 length equals 13 residues. CDR3 in amino acids: CASSQDSGYEQYF. CDR3 coding DNA: TGTGCCAGCAGCCAAGATTCGGGGTACGAGCAGTACTTC.

The chain couples TRBV15 to TRBJ1-5; D gene unclear. Trimming cost V 0 bases and J 6 bases, with 15 bases left between them. The CDR3 runs to 16 residues. CDR1 is LNHNV and CDR2 is YYDKDF in the germline V gene (reference sequence). The CDR3 DNA reads as TGTGCCACCAGCAGAGATAATACCGCGGGTCGTCAGCCCCAGCATTTT. Amino acids: CATSRDNTAGRQPQHF.